This passage covers 29 T cell receptor beta chains from one sample sequenced in a study of T cells in Graves' hyperthyroidism and ophthalmopathy (dated by TCRdb to the late 2010s). Libraries were made using multiplex PCR. Sequenced using an Illumina HiSeq 2000. Amplification of TCR beta CDR3 regions was carried out from RNA transcripts. A first-round RT-PCR of the TCR CDR3 used the HTBI primer set with the Qiagen OneStep RT-PCR kit. The public reads were run again by TCRdb, first through fastp at Q25 and then through MiXCR, and only productive beta chains were kept. Rows matching on CDR3 protein sequence are summarized as one entry with the most common DNA and genes. Present in this sample are about 300,000 distinct CDR3 sequences, 13% of which were seen just once. Around 7.9% of the sample goes to the ten largest clones. The specimen was blood. Receptor source: a woman in her twenties or thirties with Graves' hyperthyroidism that later progressed to Graves' ophthalmopathy.

This clonotype has a count of ten or more. The J gene is TRBJ2-3, the V gene TRBV7-2; D might be TRBD2 (5 bases). CDR1 is SGHTA and CDR2 is FQGNSA in the germline V gene. The CDR3 is 18 amino acids. Trimming removed 1 base from V and 7 bases from J, with 24 bases in between. CDR3 DNA sequence: TGTGCCAGCAGCTTAGTGGTTAGGCAGGACGAGGGAAGATATACGCAGTATTTT. It is translated as CASSLVVRQDEGRYTQYF.

This clonotype occurred many times. This chain uses TRBV6-2 or TRBV6-3 with TRBJ1-6; no firm D call. The CDR3 length is 14 residues. Deletions cut 5 bases from V and 8 bases from J, with 13 bases between. CDR1 MNHEY and CDR2 SVGEGT come from the germline V gene. The chain's CDR3 is CASSEVSWDSPLHF. CDR3 nucleotides: TGTGCCAGCAGTGAAGTCAGTTGGGATTCACCCCTCCACTTT.

This clonotype was seen a few times. V and J are TRBV19 and TRBJ2-1; TRBD1 aligns across 8 bases. Germline V gene lookup returns CDR1 LNHDA and CDR2 SQIVND (reference sequence). V dropped 5 bases and J dropped 4; count of bases not matched to a gene: 4. This CDR3 contains 14 residues. The DNA for the CDR3 is TGTGCCAGTAGTTTCCGGGACAGGTACAATGAGCAGTTCTTC. Protein sequence: CASSFRDRYNEQFF.

The V and J genes are TRBV5-1 and TRBJ2-7, with 8 bases fitting TRBD2. Germline CDR1 SGHRS, CDR2 YFSETQ. Losses at the gene ends were 2 bases for V and 3 bases for J; bases not matched to a gene: 4. The length of the CDR3 is 14 residues. CDR3 coding DNA: TGCGCCAGCAGCTTCACTAGCGGAGACTACGAGCAGTACTTC. Protein product: CASSFTSGDYEQYF.

This clonotype was seen more than once but under ten times. The gene calls are TRBV28 and TRBJ2-1, with 11 bases matching TRBD2. CDR3 length equals 13 residues. The germline CDR1 and CDR2 sequences are MDHEN and SYDVKM. Trimming removed 2 bases from V and 15 bases from J; junction bases left unmatched: 6. This CDR3 is CASSLELAGVGFF. CDR3 nucleotide sequence: TGTGCCAGCAGTTTAGAACTAGCGGGAGTAGGGTTCTTC.

This clonotype has just a few counts. The chain carries TRBV4-2 and TRBJ2-5, with unresolved D. V lost 0 bases, J lost 2 bases, and 10 bases lay in between. Germline-derived CDR1 and CDR2 are LGHNA and YNFKEQ. The CDR3 is made up of 15 amino acids. The CDR3 protein is CASSQDAQLQETQYF. CDR3 sequence (DNA): TGTGCCAGCAGCCAAGATGCGCAGCTTCAAGAGACCCAGTACTTC.

Many counts were recorded for this clonotype. V usage is TRBV27 and J usage is TRBJ2-7; TRBD2 agrees at 7 bases. Per germline, CDR1 MNHEY and CDR2 SMNVEV (reference sequence). With V trimmed by 3 bases and J by 5 bases, 7 bases remained unmatched. There are 14 residues in the CDR3. Here the CDR3 reads CASSLAGEGHEQYF. In DNA form, the CDR3 reads TGTGCCAGCAGTTTGGCGGGAGAGGGCCACGAGCAGTACTTC.

The chain carries TRBV7-2 and TRBJ2-7; the match to TRBD2 covers 14 bases. CDR3 length: 16 residues. Germline-derived CDR1 and CDR2 are SGHTA and FQGNSA. The trim removed 5 bases at V and 6 bases at J, leaving 9 bases unmatched. The CDR3 coding sequence is TGTGCCAGCAGCCCACTCCCGGGACTAGCGGGAGTCGAGCAGTACTTC. Encoded protein: CASSPLPGLAGVEQYF.

This clonotype was counted a few times. One junction end does not reproduce the germline sequence, and a read error may be involved. CDR3 nucleotide sequence: TGCGCCAGCAGCGTCGGGAGCTCCCAAGAGCGGTTCTTC. Translation gives CASSVGSSQERFF. This chain links TRBV5-1 with TRBJ2-7; D is possibly TRBD2 (6 bases). This CDR3 has 13 residues. Germline-derived CDR1 and CDR2 are SGHRS and YFSETQ.

This clonotype was found many times. The V gene is TRBV7-2, the J gene TRBJ1-2, with TRBD1 as a possible D gene (5 bases). The length of the CDR3 is 15 residues. With 1 base removed from V and 0 bases from J, the gap between germline ends came to 9 bases. Germline V gene lookup returns CDR1 SGHTA and CDR2 FQGNSA. This CDR3 is CASSLGPGSNYGYTF. The CDR3, as DNA: TGTGCCAGCAGCTTAGGGCCAGGGTCTAACTATGGCTACACCTTC. Full variable domain (rest looked up from reference TRBV7-2 and TRBJ1-2): GAGVSQSPSNKVTEKGKDVELRCDPISGHTALYWYRQSLGQGLEFLIYFQGNSAPDKSGLPSDRFSAERTGGSVSTLTIQRTQQEDSAVYLCASSLGPGSNYGYTFGSGTRLTVV.

This clonotype was seen ten or more times. The chain combines TRBV20-1 with TRBJ2-1; D gene uncertain. The CDR3 covers 14 residues. Germline CDR1 DFQATT, CDR2 SNEGSKA (reference sequence). The ends were cut back, 6 bases at V and 5 bases at J, with 17 bases in the middle. The CDR3: CSAVDRAWDNEQFF. Here the CDR3 DNA reads TGCAGTGCGGTAGACCGGGCGTGGGACAATGAGCAGTTCTTC.

Many counts were recorded for this clonotype. This chain links TRBV7-9 with TRBJ2-1, with D possibly matching TRBD1 (6 bases). This CDR3 spans 15 amino acids. The ends were cut back, 3 bases at V and 6 bases at J, with 15 bases in the middle. In germline, CDR1 is SEHNR, CDR2 FQNEAQ (reference sequence). DNA of the CDR3: TGTGCCAGCAGCTTTGTACGGGACACAACCAATGAGCAGTTCTTC. Its translation: CASSFVRDTTNEQFF.

This clonotype was counted many times. This chain joins TRBV29-1 and TRBJ2-7, with 8 bases fitting TRBD1. With V trimmed by 5 bases and J by 6 bases, 12 bases remained unmatched. Germline V lookup: CDR1 SQVTM, CDR2 ANQGSEA. The length of the CDR3 is 14 residues. In DNA form, the CDR3 reads TGCAGCGTTTCACCATCTATTGACAGGGGCGAGCAGTACTTC. Amino acid sequence: CSVSPSIDRGEQYF.

In its sample, this clonotype was seen many times. The chain couples TRBV7-2 to TRBJ1-2; D ambiguous. CDR3 length equals 15 residues. V was trimmed by 1 base and J by 5 bases, leaving 14 bases between them. Germline-derived CDR1 and CDR2 are SGHTA and FQGNSA. CDR3 nucleotides: TGTGCCAGCAGCTTAGAGGGTATACCCACATATGGCTACACCTTC. This gives the protein CASSLEGIPTYGYTF. The complete variable domain, with remaining parts taken from reference TRBV7-2 and TRBJ1-2, reads GAGVSQSPSNKVTEKGKDVELRCDPISGHTALYWYRQSLGQGLEFLIYFQGNSAPDKSGLPSDRFSAERTGGSVSTLTIQRTQQEDSAVYLCASSLEGIPTYGYTFGSGTRLTVV.

Many counts were recorded for this clonotype. The CDR3 protein is CASSPVSRDGYTF. The CDR3, as DNA: TGTGCCAGCAGCCCGGTCTCCAGGGATGGCTACACCTTC. J is TRBJ1-2 and V is TRBV28; TRBD1 might be the D (5 bases). Germline CDR1 MDHEN, CDR2 SYDVKM. This CDR3 region has 13 residues. With 6 bases removed from V and 6 bases from J, the gap between germline ends came to 14 bases.

This clonotype occurred many times. The genes are TRBV5-5 and TRBJ2-7, with 10 bases matching TRBD2. CDR1 SGHKS and CDR2 YYEKEE come from the germline V gene (reference sequence). The J segment lost 1 base and the V segment lost 4 bases, leaving 5 bases of the junction unmatched. The CDR3 is 15 amino acids. The CDR3 DNA reads as TGTGCCAGCAGCACCGGACTAGCGGATTCCTACGAGCAGTACTTC. This encodes CASSTGLADSYEQYF.

This clonotype was counted at least ten times. The J gene is TRBJ2-1, the V gene TRBV7-8; D may be TRBD2 (6 bases). The CDR3 contains 20 residues. Per germline, CDR1 SGHVS and CDR2 FQNEAQ. The V end lost 5 bases, the J end lost 3 bases, and 29 bases lay between the germline ends. CDR3 DNA: TGTGCCAGCAGCCGCCCGGGCTGGGTAGCGGCCCAGATGGGCTACAATGAGCAGTTCTTC. It specifies CASSRPGWVAAQMGYNEQFF.

This clonotype was detected many times. The rearrangement joins TRBV10-3 to TRBJ1-1; 7 positions match TRBD1. This CDR3 comprises 12 residues. Germline V gene lookup returns CDR1 ENHRY and CDR2 SYGVKD. With V trimmed by 4 bases and J by 7 bases, 3 bases remained unmatched. CDR3 region: CAISGGTDEAFF. The CDR3 DNA reads TGTGCCATCAGTGGGGGGACAGATGAAGCTTTCTTT.

A word on this clonotype: Possible read error: a much larger clone is one base away. The gene calls are TRBV6-1 and TRBJ2-1, with D unclear. CDR1 MNHNS and CDR2 SASEGT come from the germline V gene. The CDR3 has 14 amino acids. The CDR3 reads CASSTTYPHNDQFF. CDR3 in DNA: TGTGCCAGCAGTACTACCTACCCCCACAATGACCAGTTCTTC.

This clonotype has just a few counts. Since a much larger clone is just one base distant, this may be a read error. The chain recombines TRBV6-1 with TRBJ2-7, with D tentatively TRBD1 (5 bases). The CDR3 extends over 15 amino acids. Germline V gives CDR1 MNHNS, CDR2 SASEGT. CDR3 sequence: CASTDGEGVGYGQYF. CDR3 nucleotide sequence: TGTGCCAGCACCGACGGAGAAGGGGTGGGCTACGGGCAGTACTTC.

Ten or more counts support this clonotype. The J gene is TRBJ2-7, the V gene TRBV20-1; 9 positions agree with TRBD2. Germline V gene sequence: CDR1 DFQATT, CDR2 SNEGSKA (reference sequence). CDR3 size: 15 residues. V shed 3 bases and J 4 bases; nucleotides not matched to a gene: 10. CDR3 in DNA: TGCAGTGCTAGGAAGTCCGGGACTAGCCGGTACGAGCAGTACTTC. This sequence encodes CSARKSGTSRYEQYF.

This clonotype turned up a few times. CDR3 DNA: TGTGCCAGCAGCTTCTTAGCGGGAGGGCGCGAGACCCAGTACTTC. Its protein is CASSFLAGGRETQYF. This chain links TRBV14 with TRBJ2-5, with 11 bases that match TRBD2. Trimming cost V 5 bases and J 5 bases; bases outside gene matches: 7. This CDR3 has 15 residues. CDR1 and CDR2 from the germline V gene are SGHDN and FVKESK.

The table lists this clonotype with many counts. The gene calls are TRBV7-3 and TRBJ2-7; possible D gene TRBD2, 5 bases. CDR1 and CDR2 from the germline V gene are SGHTA and FQGTGA. Trimming removed 1 base at V and 2 bases at J, with 12 bases between. The CDR3 runs 15 residues. The CDR3 DNA is TGTGCCAGCAGCTTAAATGTCGCGAGGGCCTACGAGCAGTACTTC. It is translated as CASSLNVARAYEQYF.

This chain uses TRBV6-2 or TRBV6-3 with TRBJ2-1, with unresolved D. The ends were cut back, 4 bases at V and 3 bases at J, with 13 bases in the middle. There are 15 residues in the CDR3. Germline V gene data show CDR1 as MNHEY and CDR2 as SVGEGT. CDR3 amino acids: CASSLGQKHYNEQFF. In DNA, the CDR3 is TGTGCCAGCAGTTTGGGTCAAAAACACTACAATGAGCAGTTCTTC.

This clonotype occurred many times. The gene calls are TRBV5-8 and TRBJ1-2; D is ambiguous. Germline values: CDR1 SGHTS, CDR2 YDEGEE. With 0 bases removed from V and 4 bases from J, the gap between germline ends came to 13 bases. This CDR3 is 15 amino acids long. DNA for the CDR3: TGTGCCAGCAGCTTGGGGCCAGGCCGAGGCTATGGCTACACCTTC. Amino acids: CASSLGPGRGYGYTF.

This clonotype was recorded a few times. This rearrangement joins TRBV4-3 to TRBJ1-2, with 9 bases matching TRBD1. The CDR3 is made up of 14 amino acids. The V gene end was trimmed by 0 bases and the J gene end by 8 bases; junction bases not matched to a gene: 4. Germline V gene data show CDR1 as LGHNA and CDR2 as YSLEER. The CDR3 DNA is TGCGCCAGCAGCCAAGAACAGGGGGCGCGGGGCTACACCTTC. It is translated as CASSQEQGARGYTF.

The chain recombines TRBV19 with TRBJ2-3, with 10 nucleotides matching TRBD1. V lost 5 bases and J lost 4; bases outside the gene matches: 9. There are 16 residues in the CDR3. CDR1 and CDR2 (germline): LNHDA, SQIVND (reference sequence). CDR3 sequence: CASSVSGTGASDTQYF. DNA of the CDR3: TGTGCCAGTAGTGTCTCCGGGACAGGGGCCTCAGATACGCAGTATTTT.

This clonotype was counted many times. The rearrangement uses TRBV20-1 and TRBJ2-1; 8 bases are a match to TRBD2. After removal of 0 bases from V and 6 bases from J, the junction contained 1 base not matched to a gene. The CDR3 runs 13 residues. Germline CDR1 reads DFQATT; CDR2 reads SNEGSKA (reference sequence). The CDR3 DNA reads as TGCAGTGCTAGAGAAGCGGGAGTCAATGAGCAGTTCTTC. Its protein is CSAREAGVNEQFF.

This rearrangement joins TRBV7-6 to TRBJ2-1; 14 bases match TRBD2. The CDR3 covers 20 residues. Germline V lookup: CDR1 SGHVS, CDR2 FNYEAQ. The V gene end was trimmed by 5 bases and the J gene end by 1 base; junction bases not matched to a gene: 13. CDR3 coding DNA: TGTGCCAGCAGCCTGGAATCCGGGACTAGCGGGAGTGGATCCTACAATGAGCAGTTCTTC. This gives the protein CASSLESGTSGSGSYNEQFF.